The 5 T cell receptor beta chains reported below all come from one sample, sequenced in a study of T cells in tumors and immune-related adverse events. The table came from immunoSEQ multiplex PCR; TCRdb's copy has only in-frame clones and leaves some out. Of about 11,000 clones listed, around 93% are singletons. This specimen was lymph node tissue, taken from a patient treated with anti-PD-1 therapy. The receptors here all came from a female donor with metastatic renal cell carcinoma.

Here the CDR3 DNA reads TGTGCCACCAGCAGAGATCGGAGTCGCACAGATACGCAGTATTTT. This codes for CATSRDRSRTDTQYF. V and J are TRBV15 and TRBJ2-3; unclear D gene. Trimming shortened V by 0 bases and J by 1 base, and 8 bases separated the two germline ends. CDR1 and CDR2 (germline): LNHNV, YYDKDF (reference sequence). The CDR3 extends over 15 amino acids.

The gene calls are TRBV27 and TRBJ2-7; maybe TRBD2 (5 bases). The V end was cut by 8 bases, the J end by 2 bases, with 16 bases between. Germline CDR1 MNHEY, CDR2 SMNVEV (reference sequence). The CDR3 runs to 14 residues. The DNA of the CDR3 is TGTGCCAGCGCCCGGGGTGGAAGGACCTACGAGCAGTACTTC. It codes for CASARGGRTYEQYF.

V and J are TRBV6-6 and TRBJ2-2; no firm D call. This CDR3 is 15 amino acids long. V was clipped by 6 bases and J by 1 base, with 12 bases between them. Germline CDR1 reads MNHNY; CDR2 reads SVGAGI (reference sequence). CDR3 sequence reads: CASRSIPGNTGELFF. The CDR3, as DNA: TGTGCCAGCAGGAGTATACCGGGGAACACCGGGGAGCTGTTTTTT.

The J gene is TRBJ1-4, the V gene TRBV7-9; tentative D call: TRBD1 (6 bases). Trimming took off 5 bases at V and 3 bases at J, with 10 bases between the two ends. From germline, CDR1 is SEHNR and CDR2 FQNEAQ (reference sequence). This CDR3 contains 14 residues. The CDR3 reads CASSKDRSNEKLFF. CDR3 in DNA: TGTGCCAGCAGCAAGGACAGATCTAATGAAAAACTGTTTTTT.

The genes are TRBV5-1 and TRBJ2-2; D is ambiguous. The germline V and J ends were trimmed by 0 bases and 4 bases, with 13 bases remaining between them. The CDR3 consists of 16 residues. The germline gives CDR1 SGHRS, CDR2 YFSETQ. The CDR3 here is CASSLVISSGTGELFF. The CDR3, as DNA: TGCGCCAGCAGCTTGGTGATTAGCTCGGGCACCGGGGAGCTGTTTTTT.